This T cell receptor (beta chain) was retrieved from a study of T cell repertoires in cytomegalovirus infection. Whole-study context: CMV epitopes, recently identified HLA-C-restricted and well-studied HLA-B-restricted, were used. It was the public TCR beta signatures that indicated both CMV infection and matching HLA type.

This clonotype was seen ten or more times. Its antigen is currently unknown. V was clipped by 7 bases and J by 4 bases; unmatched bases: 9. Germline V gene data show CDR1 as SGHVS and CDR2 as FQNEAQ. This CDR3 is 14 amino acids long. TCRdb reanalysed the reads using MiXCR and keeps one entry per CDR3 protein. The sample has around 750,000 distinct CDR3 sequences, 30% to 35% seen once. The V and J genes are TRBV7-8 and TRBJ2-5; the match to TRBD2 covers 7 bases. This material consisted of cultured CD8+ T cells from PBMCs, taken from culture after CMV antigen stimulation. This clonotype was obtained from a human donor in good health (CMV status not recorded). Some clones in this sample may be carry-over from other donors' samples. The CDR3 nucleotides read TGTGCCAGCACCTCCGGGACTACGGCAGAGACCCAGTACTTC. Translation gives CASTSGTTAETQYF.